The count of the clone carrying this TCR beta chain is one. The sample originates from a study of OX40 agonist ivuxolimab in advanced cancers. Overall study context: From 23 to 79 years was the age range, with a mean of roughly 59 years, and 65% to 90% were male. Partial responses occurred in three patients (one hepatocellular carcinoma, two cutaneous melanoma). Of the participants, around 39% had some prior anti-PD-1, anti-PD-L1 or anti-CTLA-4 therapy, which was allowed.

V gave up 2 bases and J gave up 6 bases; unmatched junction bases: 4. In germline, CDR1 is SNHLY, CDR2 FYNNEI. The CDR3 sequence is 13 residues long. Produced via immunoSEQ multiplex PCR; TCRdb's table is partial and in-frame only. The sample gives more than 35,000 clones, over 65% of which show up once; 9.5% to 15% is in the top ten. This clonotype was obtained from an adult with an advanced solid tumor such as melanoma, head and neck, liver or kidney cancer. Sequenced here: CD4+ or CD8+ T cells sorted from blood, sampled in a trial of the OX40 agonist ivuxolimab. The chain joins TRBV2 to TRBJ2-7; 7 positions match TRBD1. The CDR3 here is CASSERGLSEQYF. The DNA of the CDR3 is TGTGCCAGCAGTGAAAGGGGGCTAAGCGAGCAGTACTTC. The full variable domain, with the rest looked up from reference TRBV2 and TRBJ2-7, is EPEVTQTPSHQVTQMGQEVILRCVPISNHLYFYWYRQILGQKVEFLVSFYNNEISEKSEIFDDQFSVERPDGSNFTLKIRSTKLEDSAMYFCASSERGLSEQYFGPGTRLTVT.